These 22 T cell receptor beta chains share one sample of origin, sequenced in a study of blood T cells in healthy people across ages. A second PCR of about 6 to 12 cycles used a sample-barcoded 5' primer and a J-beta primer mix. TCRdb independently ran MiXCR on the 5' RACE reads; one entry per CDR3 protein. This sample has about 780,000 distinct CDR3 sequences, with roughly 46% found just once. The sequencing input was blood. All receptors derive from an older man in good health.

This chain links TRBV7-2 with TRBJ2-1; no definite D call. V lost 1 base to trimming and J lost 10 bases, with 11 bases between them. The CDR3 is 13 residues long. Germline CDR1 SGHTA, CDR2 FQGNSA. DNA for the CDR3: TGTGCCAGCAGCTTAGTAGGGCAGGACGAGCAGTTCTTC. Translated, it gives CASSLVGQDEQFF. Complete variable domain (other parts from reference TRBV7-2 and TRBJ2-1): GAGVSQSPSNKVTEKGKDVELRCDPISGHTALYWYRQSLGQGLEFLIYFQGNSAPDKSGLPSDRFSAERTGGSVSTLTIQRTQQEDSAVYLCASSLVGQDEQFFGPGTRLTVL.

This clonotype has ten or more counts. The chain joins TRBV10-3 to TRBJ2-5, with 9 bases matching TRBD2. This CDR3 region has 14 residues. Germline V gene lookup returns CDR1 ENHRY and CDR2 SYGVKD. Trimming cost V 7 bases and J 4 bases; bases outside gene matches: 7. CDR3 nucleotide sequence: TGTGCCATCAAAGATAGCGGGAGAGGAGAGACCCAGTACTTC. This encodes CAIKDSGRGETQYF.

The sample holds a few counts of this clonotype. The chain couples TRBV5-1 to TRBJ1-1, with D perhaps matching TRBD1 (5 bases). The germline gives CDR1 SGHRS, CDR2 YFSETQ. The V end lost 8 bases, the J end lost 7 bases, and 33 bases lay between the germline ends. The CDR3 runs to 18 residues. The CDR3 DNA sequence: TGCGCCAGTTCGACTTCACTTATCGGGACCCCCGTCATGAATGAAGCTTTCTTT. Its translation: CASSTSLIGTPVMNEAFF.

The CDR3 DNA reads as TGTGCCAGCAGCTTACGGGGCAGGGCTAATGAAAAACTGTTTTTT. It translates to CASSLRGRANEKLFF. The chain combines TRBV7-2 with TRBJ1-4, with D possibly TRBD1 on 5 matching bases. Germline loops: CDR1 SGHTA, CDR2 FQGNSA. Between the trimmed V and J ends, which lost 2 bases and 3 bases, there was a span of 10 bases. There are 15 residues in the CDR3. The variable domain in full, completed from reference TRBV7-2 and TRBJ1-4, reads GAGVSQSPSNKVTEKGKDVELRCDPISGHTALYWYRQSLGQGLEFLIYFQGNSAPDKSGLPSDRFSAERTGGSVSTLTIQRTQQEDSAVYLCASSLRGRANEKLFFGSGTQLSVL.

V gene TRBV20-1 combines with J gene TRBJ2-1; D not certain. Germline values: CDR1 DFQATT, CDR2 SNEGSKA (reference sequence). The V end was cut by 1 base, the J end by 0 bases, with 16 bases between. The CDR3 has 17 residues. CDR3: CSARGPAHQSSYNEQFF. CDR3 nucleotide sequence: TGCAGTGCTAGAGGGCCGGCACATCAGAGCTCCTACAATGAGCAGTTCTTC.

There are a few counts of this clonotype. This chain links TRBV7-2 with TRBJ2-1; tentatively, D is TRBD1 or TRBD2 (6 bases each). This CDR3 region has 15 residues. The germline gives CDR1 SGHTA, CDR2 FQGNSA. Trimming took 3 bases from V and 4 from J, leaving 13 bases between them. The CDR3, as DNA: TGTGCCAGCAGCTTCAGGGGAGGCCAATACAATGAGCAGTTCTTC. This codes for CASSFRGGQYNEQFF. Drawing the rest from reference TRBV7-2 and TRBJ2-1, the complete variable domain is GAGVSQSPSNKVTEKGKDVELRCDPISGHTALYWYRQSLGQGLEFLIYFQGNSAPDKSGLPSDRFSAERTGGSVSTLTIQRTQQEDSAVYLCASSFRGGQYNEQFFGPGTRLTVL.

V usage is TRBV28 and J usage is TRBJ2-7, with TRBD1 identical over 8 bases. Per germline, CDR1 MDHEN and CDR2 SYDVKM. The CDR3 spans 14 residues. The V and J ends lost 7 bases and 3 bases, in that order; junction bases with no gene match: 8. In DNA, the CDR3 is TGTGCCAGCAATCCGGACAGGGCCCTCTACGAGCAGTACTTC. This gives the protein CASNPDRALYEQYF.

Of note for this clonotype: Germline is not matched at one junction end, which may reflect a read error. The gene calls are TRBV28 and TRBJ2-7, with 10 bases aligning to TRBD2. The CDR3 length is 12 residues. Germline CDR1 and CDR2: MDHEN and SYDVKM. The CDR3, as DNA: TGTGCCGGCAGACTAGCGGGCTACGAGCAGTACTTC. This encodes CAGRLAGYEQYF.

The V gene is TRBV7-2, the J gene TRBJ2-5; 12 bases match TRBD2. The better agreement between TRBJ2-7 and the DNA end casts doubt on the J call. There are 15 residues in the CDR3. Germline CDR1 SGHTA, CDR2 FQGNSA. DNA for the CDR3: TGTGCCAGCAGTCCCCTAGCGGGAGGGGAGTACGAGCAGTACTTC. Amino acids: CASSPLAGGEYEQYF.

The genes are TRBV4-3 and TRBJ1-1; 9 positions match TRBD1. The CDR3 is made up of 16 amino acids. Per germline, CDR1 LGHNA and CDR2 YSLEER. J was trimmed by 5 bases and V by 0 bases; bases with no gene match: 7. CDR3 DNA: TGCGCCAGCAGCCAAGATAGGGCGACAGGGGGGACTGAAGCTTTCTTT. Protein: CASSQDRATGGTEAFF.

This chain's CDR3 is CASSNANTEAFF. For the CDR3, the DNA is TGTGCCAGCAGCAATGCGAACACTGAAGCTTTCTTT. The rearrangement joins TRBV3-1 to TRBJ1-1; D remains ambiguous. This CDR3 is built from 12 residues. Germline values: CDR1 LGHDT, CDR2 YNNKEL (reference sequence). The ends were cut back, 5 bases at V and 1 base at J, with 5 bases in the middle.

DNA of the CDR3: TGTGCCAGCAGTTGGTGGGAGGGCACAGATACGCAGTATTTT. It codes for CASSWWEGTDTQYF. This chain joins TRBV12-3 or TRBV12-4 and TRBJ2-3; TRBD2 is a possible D gene (6 bases). The V end lost 4 bases, the J end lost 1 base, and 9 bases lay between the germline ends. The CDR3 runs 14 residues.

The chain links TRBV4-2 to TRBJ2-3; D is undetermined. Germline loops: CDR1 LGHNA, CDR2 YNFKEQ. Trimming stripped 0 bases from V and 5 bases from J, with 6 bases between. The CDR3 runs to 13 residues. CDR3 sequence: CASSQDRVDTQYF. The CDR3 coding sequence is TGTGCCAGCAGCCAAGATCGGGTAGATACGCAGTATTTT.

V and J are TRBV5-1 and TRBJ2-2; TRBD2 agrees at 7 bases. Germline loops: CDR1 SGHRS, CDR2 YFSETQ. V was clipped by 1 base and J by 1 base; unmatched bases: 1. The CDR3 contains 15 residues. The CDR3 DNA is TGCGCCAGCAGCTTGTTAGCGGGGAACACCGGGGAGCTGTTTTTT. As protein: CASSLLAGNTGELFF. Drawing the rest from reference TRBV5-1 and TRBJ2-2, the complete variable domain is KAGVTQTPRYLIKTRGQQVTLSCSPISGHRSVSWYQQTPGQGLQFLFEYFSETQRNKGNFPGRFSGRQFSNSRSEMNVSTLELGDSALYLCASSLLAGNTGELFFGEGSRLTVL.

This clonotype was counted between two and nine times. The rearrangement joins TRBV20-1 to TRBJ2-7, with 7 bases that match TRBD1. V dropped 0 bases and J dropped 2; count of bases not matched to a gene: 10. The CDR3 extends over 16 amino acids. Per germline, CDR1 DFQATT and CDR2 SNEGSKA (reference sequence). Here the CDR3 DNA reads TGCAGTGCTAGAGATGGGGACAGACCAGCGACCTACGAGCAGTACTTC. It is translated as CSARDGDRPATYEQYF.

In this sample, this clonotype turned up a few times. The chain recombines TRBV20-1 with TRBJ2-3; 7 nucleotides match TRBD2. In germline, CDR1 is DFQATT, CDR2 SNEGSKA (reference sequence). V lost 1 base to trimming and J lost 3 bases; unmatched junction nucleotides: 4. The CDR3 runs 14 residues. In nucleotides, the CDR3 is TGCAGTGCTAGAGCCAGCGGGGATACAGATACGCAGTATTTT. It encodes CSARASGDTDTQYF.

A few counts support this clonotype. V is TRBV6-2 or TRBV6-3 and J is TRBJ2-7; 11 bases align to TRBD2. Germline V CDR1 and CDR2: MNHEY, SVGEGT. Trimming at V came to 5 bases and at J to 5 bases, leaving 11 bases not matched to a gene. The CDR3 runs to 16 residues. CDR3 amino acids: CASSKTTSGSSNEQYF. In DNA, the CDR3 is TGTGCCAGCAGTAAAACTACTAGCGGGAGTTCCAACGAGCAGTACTTC.

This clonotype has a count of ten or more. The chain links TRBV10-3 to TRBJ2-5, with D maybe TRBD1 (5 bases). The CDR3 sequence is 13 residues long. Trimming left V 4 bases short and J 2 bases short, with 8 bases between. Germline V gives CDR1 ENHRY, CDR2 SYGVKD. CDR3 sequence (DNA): TGTGCCATCAGTGGACGGACACAAGAGACCCAGTACTTC. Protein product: CAISGRTQETQYF.

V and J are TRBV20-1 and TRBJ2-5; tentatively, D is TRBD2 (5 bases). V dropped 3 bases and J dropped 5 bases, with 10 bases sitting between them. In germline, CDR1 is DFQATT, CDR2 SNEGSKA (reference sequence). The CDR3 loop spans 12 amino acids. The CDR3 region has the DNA TGCAGTGCTAGCGCGGGCCTGGAGACCCAGTACTTC. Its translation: CSASAGLETQYF.

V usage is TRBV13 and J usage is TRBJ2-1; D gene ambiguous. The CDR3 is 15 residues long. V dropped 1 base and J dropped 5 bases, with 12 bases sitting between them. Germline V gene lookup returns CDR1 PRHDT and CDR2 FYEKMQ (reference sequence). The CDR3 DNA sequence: TGTGCCAGCAGCTTAGCGAAACCGACAAACAATGAGCAGTTCTTC. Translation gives CASSLAKPTNNEQFF.

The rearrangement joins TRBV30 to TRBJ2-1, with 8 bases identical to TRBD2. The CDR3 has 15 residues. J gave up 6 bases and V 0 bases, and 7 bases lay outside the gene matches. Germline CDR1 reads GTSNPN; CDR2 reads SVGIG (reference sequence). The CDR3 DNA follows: TGTGCCTGGAGTGTACTCGCGGGAGGTTCCAATGAGCAGTTCTTC. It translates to CAWSVLAGGSNEQFF.

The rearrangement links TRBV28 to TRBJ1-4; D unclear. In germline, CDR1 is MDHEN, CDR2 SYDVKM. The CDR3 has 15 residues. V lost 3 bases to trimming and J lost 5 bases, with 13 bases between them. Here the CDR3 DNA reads TGTGCCAGCAGTTTTTTAGCCGCTGGCAATGAAAAACTGTTTTTT. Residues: CASSFLAAGNEKLFF. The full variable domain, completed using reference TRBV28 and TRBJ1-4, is DVKVTQSSRYLVKRTGEKVFLECVQDMDHENMFWYRQDPGLGLRLIYFSYDVKMKEKGDIPEGYSVSREKKERFSLILESASTNQTSMYLCASSFLAAGNEKLFFGSGTQLSVL.